This T cell receptor (beta chain) was captured in a study of shared clonotypes between healthy human individuals. Study-level points and caveats: Blood alone was sampled, and tissue repertoires likely differ. Rarefaction demonstrated incomplete sorted-subset sequencing despite large depth. As a rule, naive subsets had a larger estimated richness than memory subsets.

It was CD45RO-negative cells, positively selected for CCR7, that made up naive CD8 cells, with terminally differentiated effector memory CD45RA+ cells excluded. Nashville, Tennessee was home to all donors, who were Caucasian adults. As to this clone: Its specificity is not known.

Per the germline V gene, CDR1 is LNHNV and CDR2 is YYDKDF (reference sequence). This CDR3 contains 18 residues. The V gene end was trimmed by 0 bases and the J gene end by 4 bases; junction bases not matched to a gene: 12. The repertoire was sequenced with immunoSEQ multiplex PCR; TCRdb's copy has only in-frame clones and lacks some. Here the sample spans about 2.1 million clones, roughly 93% being singletons. The chain couples TRBV15 to TRBJ2-7; 10 bases are shared with TRBD2. Sequencing used naive CD8+ T cells from PBMCs. The sequence derives from a man aged 18 to 30 in good health. Some clones in this sample may be carry-over from other donors' samples. CDR3 in amino acids: CATSRDRLRSGREYEQYF. The DNA of the CDR3 is TGTGCCACCAGCAGAGATCGATTAAGGAGCGGGAGGGAGTACGAGCAGTACTTC.